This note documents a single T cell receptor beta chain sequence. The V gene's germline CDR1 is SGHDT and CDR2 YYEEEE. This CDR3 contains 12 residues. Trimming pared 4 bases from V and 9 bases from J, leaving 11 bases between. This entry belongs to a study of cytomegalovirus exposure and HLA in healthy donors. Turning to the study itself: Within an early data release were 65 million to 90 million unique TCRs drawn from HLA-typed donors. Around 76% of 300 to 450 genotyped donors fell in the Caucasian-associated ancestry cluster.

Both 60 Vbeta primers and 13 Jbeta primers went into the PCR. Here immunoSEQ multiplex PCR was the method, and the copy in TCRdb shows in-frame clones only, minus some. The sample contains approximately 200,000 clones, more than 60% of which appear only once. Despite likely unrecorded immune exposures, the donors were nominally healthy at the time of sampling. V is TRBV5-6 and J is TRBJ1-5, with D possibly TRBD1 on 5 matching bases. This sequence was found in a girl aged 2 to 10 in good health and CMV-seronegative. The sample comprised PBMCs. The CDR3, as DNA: TGTGCCAGCAGCGGGGGAGGAGGGCCCCAGCATTTT. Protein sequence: CASSGGGGPQHF.